This T cell receptor beta chain was observed in a study of blood T cell repertoires in COVID-19. Study as a whole: Sites in the United States, Italy and Spain provided acute and convalescent COVID-19 samples.

In germline, CDR1 is SGDLS, CDR2 YYNGEE. Trimming stripped 3 bases from V and 4 bases from J, with 11 bases between. The CDR3 length is 14 residues. Generated by immunoSEQ multiplex PCR, the TCRdb table keeps only in-frame clones and is missing some. The sample lists approximately 280,000 clones; around 89% were seen once. This clonotype was sampled from a woman in her fifties or sixties with acute or convalescent COVID-19. The chain couples TRBV9 to TRBJ2-1; D is possibly TRBD1 (6 bases). Sequencing was carried out using peripheral blood. The CDR3 DNA follows: TGTGCCAGCAGCGAATTAGGACAGTACAATGAGCAGTTCTTC. As protein: CASSELGQYNEQFF.